The rows below give T cell receptor beta chains drawn from one sample of a study of blood T cell repertoires in COVID-19. The table came from immunoSEQ multiplex PCR; TCRdb's copy has only in-frame clones and leaves some out. The sample contains around 300,000 clones, approximately 91% of which appear only once. What was sequenced was PBMCs or T cells enriched from blood (not recorded which). These receptors were obtained from a woman between 35 and 50 years old who had recovered from COVID-19. Both conserved end residues are part of each CDR3. D genes are given only for firm matches.

D,J,V,CDR3
NA,TRBJ2-5,TRBV7-9,CASSLRLTDRRQETQYF
NA,TRBJ2-5,TRBV6-5,CASSRVMRETQYF
NA,TRBJ1-3,TRBV7-2,CASSVRGSGNTIYF
NA,TRBJ1-4,TRBV2,CASSQHNREIFF
TRBD1,TRBJ1-3,TRBV7-2,CASSFGTGPGNTIYF
NA,TRBJ2-2,TRBV18,CASSPPKRGNTGELFF
TRBD1,TRBJ2-5,TRBV11-3,CASSWGTGGAGETQYF
NA,TRBJ1-3,TRBV12-2,CASRLIRGKAGNTIYF
TRBD1,TRBJ2-3,TRBV5-1,CASSRDRLTDTQYF
NA,TRBJ1-2,TRBV4-1,CASSQGGDSAYGYTF
NA,TRBJ1-1,TRBV10-2,CASSISGKNTEAFF
NA,TRBJ2-3,TRBV7-3,CASSLPGVKMTDTQYF
NA,TRBJ2-1,TRBV3-1/TRBV3-2,CASSQGPVLQFF
TRBD1,TRBJ1-2,TRBV5-6,CASSPQGASYGYTF
NA,TRBJ1-3,TRBV30,CAWSVGEAIGGNTIYF
NA,TRBJ1-1,TRBV4-1,CASSQPGKGATEAFF
NA,TRBJ2-7,TRBV14,CASSPTVFSSYEQYF
TRBD2,TRBJ2-2,TRBV2,CASSASGTNTGELFF
TRBD2,TRBJ2-5,TRBV11-2,CASSPGTSGGETQYF
TRBD1,TRBJ2-5,TRBV25-1,CASPDRGRGETQYF
TRBD2,TRBJ2-2,TRBV7-3,CASSPRAGGRTGELFF
NA,TRBJ2-7,TRBV27,CASRTAPRHTGYEQYF
TRBD1,TRBJ1-1,TRBV7-9,CASRGQGNMNTEAFF
TRBD2,TRBJ2-7,TRBV2,CASSSGTRGGEQYF
NA,TRBJ1-3,TRBV9,CASSLTGSGSGNTIYF
TRBD1,TRBJ2-5,TRBV20-1,CSARTGGTQYF
NA,TRBJ1-4,TRBV30,CAWTESAEKLFF
NA,TRBJ2-3,TRBV5-1,CASSSLGSTDTQYF
NA,TRBJ2-7,TRBV27,CASSSTGLEQYF
TRBD2,TRBJ2-7,TRBV5-5,CASSLGREGRNEQYF
NA,TRBJ1-3,TRBV6-1,CASSEQRGNTIYF
NA,TRBJ1-2,TRBV5-6,CASTDSPGPYGYTF